A single sample gave rise to the 27 T cell receptor beta chains below, sequenced in a study of T cell responses to AZD1222 COVID-19 vaccine. The repertoire was sequenced with immunoSEQ multiplex PCR; TCRdb's copy has only in-frame clones and lacks some. This table has approximately 170,000 clones, approximately 95% appearing once. Sequencing was performed on peripheral blood, taken on day 0 of AZD1222 vaccination. Receptors originate from an adult in good health.

V and J are TRBV3-1 (or the pseudogene TRBV3-2) and TRBJ2-2; D possibly corresponds to TRBD2 (6 bases). The CDR3 totals 14 residues. Germline CDR1 LGHDT, CDR2 YNNKEL (reference sequence). Trimming left V 1 base short and J 7 bases short, with 10 bases between. The DNA for the CDR3 is TGTGCCAGCAGCCAAGGAGGACTATTCGGGGAGCTGTTTTTT. Its protein is CASSQGGLFGELFF.

This clone has just a few counts. As DNA, the CDR3 is TGTGCCTGGAGTGTGTTACAGGCCGGCGAGCAGTACTTC. Protein: CAWSVLQAGEQYF. This chain links TRBV30 with TRBJ2-7, with a tentative D call TRBD1 (5 bases). V shed 0 bases and J shed 6 bases, with 12 bases lying between them. The germline V gene has CDR1 GTSNPN and CDR2 SVGIG (reference sequence). This CDR3 contains 13 residues.

This clone was observed once. This rearrangement joins TRBV5-8 to TRBJ1-1; D possibly corresponds to TRBD1 (5 bases). Germline CDR1 reads SGHTS; CDR2 reads YDEGEE. This CDR3 is 15 amino acids long. V was cut by 2 bases and J by 0 bases, with 11 bases left in between. The CDR3 nucleotides read TGTGCCAGCAGCTTTCAGGGAGCTTTGAACACTGAAGCTTTCTTT. Translating it yields CASSFQGALNTEAFF. The entire variable domain, with the rest obtained from reference TRBV5-8 and TRBJ1-1, is as follows: EAGVTQSPTHLIKTRGQQATLRCSPISGHTSVYWYQQALGLGLQFLLWYDEGEERNRGNFPPRFSGRQFPNYSSELNVNALELEDSALYLCASSFQGALNTEAFFGQGTRLTVV.

The chain is built from TRBV6-5 and TRBJ2-7; D possibly corresponds to TRBD2 (5 bases). The CDR3 has 14 residues. Per germline, CDR1 MNHEY and CDR2 SVGAGI. The V end was cut by 4 bases, the J end by 3 bases, with 13 bases between. Here the CDR3 reads CASSSISGNYEQYF. As DNA, the CDR3 is TGTGCCAGCAGTTCGATAAGCGGAAACTACGAGCAGTACTTC.

The chain couples TRBV24-1 to TRBJ2-2; D is uncertain. Germline CDR1 reads KGHDR; CDR2 reads SFDVKD. The CDR3 spans 14 residues. With 2 bases removed from V and 4 bases from J, the gap between germline ends came to 7 bases. The CDR3 DNA reads TGTGCCACCAGTGATTGGGTTGTCACCGGGGAGCTGTTTTTT. This gives the protein CATSDWVVTGELFF.

The chain employs TRBV5-1 and TRBJ2-7; D is unclear. The CDR3 has 11 amino acids. CDR1 and CDR2 (germline): SGHRS, YFSETQ. Deletions cut 1 base from V and 7 bases from J, with 6 bases between. The DNA for the CDR3 is TGCGCCAGCAGCTTGACGAGTGAGCAGTACTTC. It translates to CASSLTSEQYF.

The gene calls are TRBV29-1 and TRBJ1-3, with 7 bases lining up with TRBD1. The germline CDR1 and CDR2 sequences are SQVTM and ANQGSEA. CDR3 size: 13 residues. J gave up 0 bases and V 7 bases, and 3 bases lay outside the gene matches. This chain's CDR3 is CSAEGASGNTIYF. The CDR3 region has the DNA TGCAGCGCCGAGGGGGCCTCTGGAAACACCATATATTTT.

The rearrangement joins TRBV28 to TRBJ2-7; D gene unclear. Germline assignment: CDR1 MDHEN and CDR2 SYDVKM. The V end was cut by 6 bases, the J end by 0 bases, with 21 bases between. The length of the CDR3 is 17 residues. CDR3 coding DNA: TGTGCCAGCAGCCCCGTACAGACTGTTCGCAGCTCCTACGAGCAGTACTTC. It codes for CASSPVQTVRSSYEQYF.

This clone was picked up one time. The chain employs TRBV9 and TRBJ1-6, with D possibly being TRBD1 (5 bases). V lost 4 bases and J lost 10, with 15 bases in between. CDR1 and CDR2 from the germline V gene are SGDLS and YYNGEE. The CDR3 runs to 14 residues. The CDR3 sequence is CASSLDSGESPLHF. As DNA, the CDR3 is TGTGCCAGCAGCCTCGACAGTGGTGAATCACCCCTCCACTTT.

This clone was seen only once. This rearrangement joins TRBV19 to TRBJ2-7, with no clear D. The CDR3 is 15 residues long. The germline V gene encodes CDR1 LNHDA and CDR2 SQIVND (reference sequence). V lost 5 bases, J lost 0 bases, and 14 bases lay in between. The CDR3 bases are TGTGCCAGTAGTCCTGAACTTCTATACTCCTACGAGCAGTACTTC. It is translated as CASSPELLYSYEQYF.

This sequence joins TRBV18 and TRBJ1-3, with TRBD1 matching over 8 bases. The CDR3 consists of 14 residues. Per germline, CDR1 KGHSH and CDR2 LQKENI. The junction had 2 bases not matched to a gene; V was cut back by 3 bases and J by 4 bases. The CDR3 loop reads CASSPSGGGNTIYF. In DNA form, the CDR3 reads TGTGCCAGCTCACCTTCAGGGGGCGGAAACACCATATATTTT.

V gene TRBV10-2 combines with J gene TRBJ2-5; 11 nucleotides match TRBD2. V lost 3 bases to trimming and J lost 3 bases; unmatched junction nucleotides: 6. CDR3 size: 16 residues. Per germline, CDR1 WSHSY and CDR2 SAAADI. The CDR3 spells CASSDEGTSGEETQYF. In nucleotides, the CDR3 is TGCGCCAGCAGTGATGAAGGGACTAGCGGTGAAGAGACCCAGTACTTC.

The V call is TRBV19, the J call TRBJ2-4, with TRBD1 as a possible D gene (6 bases). CDR1 is LNHDA and CDR2 is SQIVND in the germline V gene (reference sequence). V gave up 1 base and J gave up 8 bases, with 12 bases separating them. This CDR3 contains 14 residues. CDR3 bases: TGTGCCAGTAGTATAGGGGGCAGGGGTGACATTCAGTACTTC. Translating it yields CASSIGGRGDIQYF.

The CDR3 sequence: CASSYSAGGETQYF. DNA for the CDR3: TGTGCCAGCAGCTATTCAGCGGGAGGAGAGACCCAGTACTTC. The rearrangement links TRBV11-2 to TRBJ2-5; 9 bases align to TRBD2. CDR3 length equals 14 residues. Trimming removed 4 bases from V and 4 bases from J; junction bases left unmatched: 4. Per germline, CDR1 SGHAT and CDR2 FQNNGV.

The V and J genes are TRBV7-9 and TRBJ1-2; 12 bases line up with TRBD1. The V segment lost 6 bases and the J segment 6 bases; nucleotides outside the gene matches: 11. The CDR3 runs 16 residues. Germline lookup yields CDR1 SEHNR and CDR2 FQNEAQ (reference sequence). CDR3 sequence reads: CASRPTPGQGADGYTF. CDR3 sequence (DNA): TGTGCCAGCAGGCCTACACCGGGACAGGGGGCCGATGGCTACACCTTC.

The chain joins TRBV7-8 to TRBJ2-1, with a tentative D call TRBD1 (5 bases). V was clipped by 5 bases and J by 4 bases, with 18 bases between them. CDR3 length: 16 residues. The germline V gene encodes CDR1 SGHVS and CDR2 FQNEAQ. The CDR3 spells CASSRQPQTAYNEQFF. As DNA, the CDR3 is TGTGCCAGCAGCCGACAACCTCAGACAGCATACAATGAGCAGTTCTTC.

The V gene is TRBV19, the J gene TRBJ1-2, with 7 bases matching TRBD1. The CDR3 is 13 amino acids. J lost 3 bases, V lost 5 bases, and 3 bases had no gene match. Germline V gene data show CDR1 as LNHDA and CDR2 as SQIVND (reference sequence). The CDR3 here is CASSFGTDYGYTF. The CDR3 DNA sequence: TGTGCCAGTAGTTTTGGGACAGACTATGGCTACACCTTC.

Here the CDR3 DNA reads TGTGCCAGTACTCCCCCAAACGGCGGAGTCCAGTCCTACAATGAGCAGTTCTTC. It encodes CASTPPNGGVQSYNEQFF. The chain carries TRBV19 and TRBJ2-1; D not certain. Germline lookup yields CDR1 LNHDA and CDR2 SQIVND (reference sequence). The CDR3 runs 18 residues. Trimming took 7 bases from V and 1 from J, leaving 23 bases between them.

The rearrangement joins TRBV3-1 (or the pseudogene TRBV3-2) to TRBJ1-6; the D is unclear. Germline V gives CDR1 LGHDT, CDR2 YNNKEL (reference sequence). The CDR3 contains 12 residues. The V gene lost 3 bases and the J gene lost 3 bases, with 0 bases spanning the gap. CDR3 nucleotide sequence: TGTGCCAGCAGCCACTATAATTCACCCCTCCACTTT. Translation gives CASSHYNSPLHF.

This sequence joins TRBV6-1 and TRBJ2-7; possible D gene TRBD2, 5 bases. CDR1 is MNHNS and CDR2 is SASEGT in the germline V gene. CDR3 length equals 12 residues. V gave up 2 bases and J gave up 7 bases, with 9 bases separating them. DNA of the CDR3: TGTGCCAGCAGTGAACCGCCGGGGGAGCAGTACTTC. This gives the protein CASSEPPGEQYF.

The chain combines TRBV27 with TRBJ1-6; D is possibly TRBD1 (5 bases). Germline CDR1 and CDR2: MNHEY and SMNVEV (reference sequence). The CDR3 runs to 14 residues. The V end was cut by 5 bases, the J end by 8 bases, with 13 bases between. This chain's CDR3 is CASSPTGLYSPLHF. As DNA, the CDR3 is TGTGCCAGCAGTCCAACAGGCCTTTATTCACCCCTCCACTTT.

V usage is TRBV13 and J usage is TRBJ2-1; D unresolved. CDR3 length equals 13 residues. V was cut by 2 bases and J by 4 bases, with 6 bases left in between. Germline CDR1 and CDR2: PRHDT and FYEKMQ (reference sequence). The CDR3 coding sequence is TGTGCCAGCAGCTTACGCCTTTACAATGAGCAGTTCTTC. This codes for CASSLRLYNEQFF.

The V and J genes are TRBV19 and TRBJ2-2; 11 bases line up with TRBD2. The CDR3 is 15 amino acids. The V gene end was trimmed by 11 bases and the J gene end by 1 base; junction bases not matched to a gene: 6. Germline CDR1 is LNHDA and CDR2 is SQIVND (reference sequence). In nucleotides, the CDR3 is TGTGCCCCAGAGACTAGCGGGGAGAACACCGGGGAGCTGTTTTTT. Translating it yields CAPETSGENTGELFF. Looking up the rest from reference TRBV19 and TRBJ2-2 gives the full variable domain: DGGITQSPKYLFRKEGQNVTLSCEQNLNHDAMYWYRQDPGQGLRLIYYSQIVNDFQKGDIAEGYSVSREKKESFPLTVTSAQKNPTAFYLCAPETSGENTGELFFGEGSRLTVL.

V is TRBV27 and J is TRBJ1-1; D is perhaps TRBD1 (5 bases). The CDR3 length is 15 residues. Germline V lookup: CDR1 MNHEY, CDR2 SMNVEV (reference sequence). The V end was cut by 8 bases, the J end by 3 bases, with 19 bases between. Here the CDR3 DNA reads TGTGCCAGCCTTGATCGCACAGGTTCCCACACTGAAGCTTTCTTT. Its translation is CASLDRTGSHTEAFF.

J is TRBJ2-7 and V is TRBV3-1 (or the pseudogene TRBV3-2); D possibly corresponds to TRBD1 (6 bases). The V and J ends lost 4 bases and 2 bases respectively, with 12 bases between them. The germline CDR1 and CDR2 sequences are LGHDT and YNNKEL (reference sequence). CDR3 size: 14 residues. The CDR3 reads CASSPAGVTYEQYF. For the CDR3, the DNA is TGTGCCAGCAGCCCTGCAGGGGTTACCTACGAGCAGTACTTC.

This clone has only a few counts. The V and J genes are TRBV6-4 and TRBJ1-6, with unresolved D. V was clipped by 4 bases and J by 6 bases, with 7 bases between them. The CDR3 consists of 13 residues. The germline V gene encodes CDR1 MRHNA and CDR2 SNTAGT. Written as DNA, the CDR3 is TGTGCCAGCAGTGCTGGCAGTAATTCACCCCTCCACTTT. Protein product: CASSAGSNSPLHF.

The chain links TRBV27 to TRBJ2-5; 11 nucleotides agree with TRBD1. The CDR3 has 15 amino acids. Looked up from germline, CDR1 is MNHEY and CDR2 is SMNVEV (reference sequence). After removal of 5 bases from V and 4 bases from J, the junction contained 6 bases not matched to a gene. CDR3: CASSPRTGGGETQYF. In DNA form, the CDR3 reads TGTGCCAGCAGTCCGCGGACAGGGGGCGGAGAGACCCAGTACTTC.